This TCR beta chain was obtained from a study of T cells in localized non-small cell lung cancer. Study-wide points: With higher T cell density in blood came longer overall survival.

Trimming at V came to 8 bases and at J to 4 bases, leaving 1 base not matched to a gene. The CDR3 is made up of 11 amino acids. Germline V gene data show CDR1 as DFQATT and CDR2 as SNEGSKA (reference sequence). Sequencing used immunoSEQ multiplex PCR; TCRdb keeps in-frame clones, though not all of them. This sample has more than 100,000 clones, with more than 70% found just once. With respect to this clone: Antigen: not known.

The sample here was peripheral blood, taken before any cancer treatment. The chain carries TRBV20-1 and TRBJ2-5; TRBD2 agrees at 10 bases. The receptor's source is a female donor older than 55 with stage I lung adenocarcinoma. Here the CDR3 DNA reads TGCAGTAGACTAGCGGGAGAGACCCAGTACTTC. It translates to CSRLAGETQYF.